Presented here are 21 T cell receptor beta chains from one specimen sequenced in a study of chemoradiotherapy in HPV16-positive cancers. Profiling relied on immunoSEQ multiplex PCR, and the TCRdb table lists in-frame clones only, not all of them. The data contain approximately 7,000 clones, about 75% of them seen just once; the ten biggest clones take up approximately 3.6%. This specimen was acquired from a patient who underwent chemoradiotherapy. The receptors were sampled from a human donor with HPV-associated anogenital cancer.

This clone was seen a few times. The V call is TRBV5-4, the J call TRBJ1-1; D remains ambiguous. The CDR3 is 12 residues long. Germline CDR1 is SGHNT and CDR2 is YYREEE (reference sequence). V dropped 4 bases and J dropped 5 bases, with 9 bases sitting between them. The CDR3 coding sequence is TGTGCCAGCAGCCTCCGAAGTACTGAAGCTTTCTTT. Translation gives CASSLRSTEAFF.

This clone was seen once. The chain links TRBV5-6 to TRBJ2-7, with a possible D match to TRBD2 (5 bases). Per germline, CDR1 SGHDT and CDR2 YYEEEE. CDR3 length: 16 amino acids. V dropped 0 bases and J dropped 7 bases, with 20 bases sitting between them. The CDR3 here is CASSLARGPQFKEQYF. CDR3 nucleotides: TGTGCCAGCAGCTTGGCTCGAGGGCCCCAGTTTAAAGAGCAGTACTTC.

The genes are TRBV7-2 and TRBJ2-3, with a tentative D call TRBD1 (5 bases). The CDR3 loop spans 13 amino acids. The germline gives CDR1 SGHTA, CDR2 FQGNSA. The germline V and J ends were trimmed by 4 bases and 3 bases, with 8 bases remaining between them. The CDR3 protein is CASSYRGTDTQYF. Here the CDR3 DNA reads TGTGCCAGCAGCTATAGGGGAACAGATACGCAGTATTTT.

CDR3 sequence (DNA): TGTGCCAGCAGCGTAGTAGGGGGGGGGAGGTCGGCTGGGGCCAACGTCCTGACTTTC. This gives the protein CASSVVGGGRSAGANVLTF. The rearrangement uses TRBV9 and TRBJ2-6; weak D call: TRBD2 (7 bases). The CDR3 spans 19 residues. The germline V gene has CDR1 SGDLS and CDR2 YYNGEE. V was clipped by 0 bases and J by 2 bases, with 18 bases between them.

The rearrangement links TRBV7-9 to TRBJ2-7; either TRBD1 or TRBD2 may supply D (5 bases each). The germline gives CDR1 SEHNR, CDR2 FQNEAQ (reference sequence). This CDR3 region has 12 residues. Trimming removed 5 bases from V and 5 bases from J, with 10 bases in between. The CDR3 reads CASSPGSDEQYF. As DNA, the CDR3 is TGTGCCAGCAGCCCAGGGAGTGACGAGCAGTACTTC.

The J gene is TRBJ1-2, the V gene TRBV5-1, with a tentative D call TRBD1 (6 bases). V was clipped by 7 bases and J by 8 bases, with 18 bases between them. Germline CDR1 SGHRS, CDR2 YFSETQ. This CDR3 is 13 amino acids long. As DNA, the CDR3 is TGCGCCAGCCGTCGAGACAGGTCGTTCGGCTACACCTTC. This encodes CASRRDRSFGYTF.

The chain links TRBV5-1 to TRBJ1-4; D perhaps matches TRBD1 (6 bases). V gave up 2 bases and J gave up 4 bases, with 12 bases separating them. Germline lookup yields CDR1 SGHRS and CDR2 YFSETQ. The CDR3 has 15 amino acids. The CDR3 nucleotides are TGCGCCAGCAGCTTACAAACAGGGAGTAATGAAAAACTGTTTTTT. Protein: CASSLQTGSNEKLFF.

This clone was observed a few times. The chain is built from TRBV9 and TRBJ1-6; TRBD1 is a possible D gene (6 bases). The CDR3 is made up of 14 amino acids. Germline V lookup: CDR1 SGDLS, CDR2 YYNGEE. V lost 3 bases and J lost 10, with 14 bases in between. The CDR3 bases are TGTGCCAGCAGCGCGAGAGGGGGGGGCTCACCCCTCCACTTT. Amino acid sequence: CASSARGGGSPLHF.

This clone was seen only once. V and J are TRBV5-1 and TRBJ2-3; 8 bases agree with TRBD2. Germline CDR1 reads SGHRS; CDR2 reads YFSETQ. The CDR3 covers 14 residues. Trimming cost V 5 bases and J 5 bases; bases outside gene matches: 7. Written as DNA, the CDR3 is TGCGCCAGCAGACGAGCGGGAGTGAGAGATACGCAGTATTTT. It yields the protein CASRRAGVRDTQYF.

The rearrangement uses TRBV7-2 and TRBJ1-1; no clear D gene. Germline values: CDR1 SGHTA, CDR2 FQGNSA. The CDR3 has 14 residues. V was trimmed by 7 bases and J by 0 bases, leaving 12 bases between them. DNA of the CDR3: TGTGCCAGCACTCTCCAACGGATGAACACTGAAGCTTTCTTT. It codes for CASTLQRMNTEAFF.

This sequence joins TRBV2 and TRBJ1-4; 9 bases are a match to TRBD1. J was trimmed by 8 bases and V by 6 bases; bases with no gene match: 7. The germline V gene encodes CDR1 SNHLY and CDR2 FYNNEI. This CDR3 is 14 amino acids long. The CDR3 DNA is TGTGCCAGCAGGTTCCGGACAGGGGACGAAAAACTGTTTTTT. This sequence encodes CASRFRTGDEKLFF.

The J gene is TRBJ1-5, the V gene TRBV7-9; TRBD1 matches 9 bases. The trim removed 5 bases at V and 6 bases at J, leaving 5 bases unmatched. Germline V gene data show CDR1 as SEHNR and CDR2 as FQNEAQ (reference sequence). This CDR3 spans 14 amino acids. The CDR3 DNA reads as TGTGCCAGCAGCGGGGGACAGGGCCGTCAGCCCCAGCATTTT. Protein: CASSGGQGRQPQHF. Supplemented by reference TRBV7-9 and TRBJ1-5, the full variable domain reads DTGVSQNPRHKITKRGQNVTFRCDPISEHNRLYWYRQTLGQGPEFLTYFQNEAQLEKSRLLSDRFSAERPKGSFSTLEIQRTEQGDSAMYLCASSGGQGRQPQHFGDGTRLSIL.

This sequence joins TRBV7-9 and TRBJ1-5; possibly TRBD1 for D (5 bases). Germline CDR1 and CDR2: SEHNR and FQNEAQ (reference sequence). The CDR3 is made up of 15 amino acids. Trimming took 4 bases from V and 1 from J, leaving 11 bases between them. The CDR3 protein is CASSSTQGSNQPQHF. The CDR3 nucleotides are TGTGCCAGCAGCTCCACCCAGGGAAGCAATCAGCCCCAGCATTTT. Full variable domain (rest looked up from reference TRBV7-9 and TRBJ1-5): DTGVSQNPRHKITKRGQNVTFRCDPISEHNRLYWYRQTLGQGPEFLTYFQNEAQLEKSRLLSDRFSAERPKGSFSTLEIQRTEQGDSAMYLCASSSTQGSNQPQHFGDGTRLSIL.

The chain carries TRBV27 and TRBJ2-7; TRBD1 matches 7 bases. V gave up 7 bases and J gave up 5 bases; unmatched junction bases: 8. This CDR3 comprises 13 residues. CDR1 MNHEY and CDR2 SMNVEV come from the germline V gene (reference sequence). The CDR3 DNA reads TGTGCCAGCACCAGGACAGGTTTGAACGAGCAGTACTTC. Translating gives CASTRTGLNEQYF.

This chain uses TRBV5-1 with TRBJ2-2; tentatively, D is TRBD1 (5 bases). Germline CDR1 SGHRS, CDR2 YFSETQ. This CDR3 region has 14 residues. Trimming cost V 0 bases and J 3 bases, with 6 bases left between them. The CDR3 region has the DNA TGCGCCAGCAGCTTGGGACAGTACACCGGGGAGCTGTTTTTT. This gives the protein CASSLGQYTGELFF.

The chain recombines TRBV5-6 with TRBJ2-7; weak D call: TRBD2 (6 bases). V lost 0 bases and J lost 0, with 13 bases in between. CDR3 length: 16 residues. CDR1 SGHDT and CDR2 YYEEEE come from the germline V gene. The CDR3 coding sequence is TGTGCCAGCAGCTTGGCCGGTCTCGGGAGCTCCTACGAGCAGTACTTC. It specifies CASSLAGLGSSYEQYF.

This clone was seen a single time. The CDR3 loop reads CASSESSYEQYF. The CDR3 coding sequence is TGTGCCAGCAGCGAGAGCTCCTACGAGCAGTACTTC. J is TRBJ2-7 and V is TRBV6-1; no reliable D call. V was shortened by 6 bases and J by 0 bases, with 6 bases between the two germline ends. The CDR3 covers 12 residues. CDR1 MNHNS and CDR2 SASEGT come from the germline V gene.

J is TRBJ1-2 and V is TRBV11-2, with 9 bases aligning to TRBD1. The CDR3 is 13 residues long. V shed 6 bases, J shed 4 bases, and the junction held 3 bases outside the gene matches. Germline CDR1 is SGHAT and CDR2 is FQNNGV. CDR3 loop: CASSPGQGYGYTF. CDR3 nucleotide sequence: TGTGCCAGCAGTCCGGGACAGGGCTATGGCTACACCTTC. The complete variable domain, with remaining parts taken from reference TRBV11-2 and TRBJ1-2, reads EAGVAQSPRYKIIEKRQSVAFWCNPISGHATLYWYQQILGQGPKLLIQFQNNGVVDDSQLPKDRFSAERLKGVDSTLKIQPAKLEDSAVYLCASSPGQGYGYTFGSGTRLTVV.

The V and J genes are TRBV4-1 and TRBJ2-7, with 10 nucleotides matching TRBD1. The CDR3 covers 14 residues. Losses at the gene ends were 4 bases for V and 3 bases for J; bases not matched to a gene: 3. From germline, CDR1 is MGHRA and CDR2 YSYEKL. The CDR3 here is CASSLGTGVYEQYF. The CDR3 DNA sequence: TGCGCCAGCAGCCTCGGGACAGGGGTCTACGAGCAGTACTTC.

The gene calls are TRBV7-3 and TRBJ2-5, with 7 bases that match TRBD2. Trimming took 1 base from V and 4 from J; bases not matched to a gene: 9. This CDR3 comprises 16 residues. Looked up from germline, CDR1 is SGHTA and CDR2 is FQGTGA. The chain's CDR3 is CASSLIGGVIGETQYF. The CDR3 bases are TGTGCCAGCAGCTTAATTGGGGGGGTCATAGGAGAGACCCAGTACTTC.

V and J are TRBV29-1 and TRBJ1-2, with TRBD1 matching 10 bases. From germline, CDR1 is SQVTM and CDR2 ANQGSEA. CDR3 length: 13 residues. Trimming cost V 6 bases and J 8 bases; bases outside gene matches: 9. CDR3 amino acids: CSVGGQGTEGYTF. The CDR3 nucleotides read TGCAGCGTAGGGGGACAGGGGACCGAGGGCTACACCTTC.